The sequence of this T cell receptor (beta chain) was determined in a study of technical replicates of blood from several donors. Unmatched junction bases numbered 0, after V lost 1 base and J lost 0 bases. The CDR3 length is 15 residues. CDR1 is MGHRA, CDR2 YSYEKL, per germline. TCRdb keeps only in-frame clones here, not all; method: immunoSEQ multiplex PCR. The data contain more than 65,000 clones, about 94% of them singletons. This clone appeared a single time. The chain has TRBV4-1 and TRBJ2-1; 7 bases fit TRBD2. The specimen sequenced was T cells isolated from PBMCs. This clonotype was sampled from a human donor in good health. The CDR3 DNA reads as TGCGCCAGCAGCCAAGGCGGGGGCTCCTACAATGAGCAGTTCTTC. Its protein is CASSQGGGSYNEQFF.